This T cell receptor (beta chain) was profiled in a study of metastatic and nonmetastatic thyroid tumors. About the research overall: Malignant thyroid and benign thyroid patients provided blood and tumor or nodule tissue whose repertoires were compared.

Thyroid surgery took place with no prior treatment in any patient. This clone was observed at least ten times. Through MiXCR, TCRdb re-clonotyped the PCR reads. The data show 20,000 to 25,000 clones, about a sixth seen once. This clonotype was obtained from a female donor with papillary thyroid cancer or a benign thyroid nodule (not recorded which). Some clones in this sample may be carry-over from other donors' samples. The sequenced sample was blood.

CDR3: CSARVKGGTDTQYF. CDR3 DNA sequence: TGCAGTGCTAGAGTAAAGGGAGGGACAGATACGCAGTATTTT. The J gene is TRBJ2-3, the V gene TRBV20-1, with 7 bases matching TRBD2. Per germline, CDR1 DFQATT and CDR2 SNEGSKA (reference sequence). The J segment lost 3 bases and the V segment lost 1 base, leaving 4 bases of the junction unmatched. The CDR3 has 14 amino acids.